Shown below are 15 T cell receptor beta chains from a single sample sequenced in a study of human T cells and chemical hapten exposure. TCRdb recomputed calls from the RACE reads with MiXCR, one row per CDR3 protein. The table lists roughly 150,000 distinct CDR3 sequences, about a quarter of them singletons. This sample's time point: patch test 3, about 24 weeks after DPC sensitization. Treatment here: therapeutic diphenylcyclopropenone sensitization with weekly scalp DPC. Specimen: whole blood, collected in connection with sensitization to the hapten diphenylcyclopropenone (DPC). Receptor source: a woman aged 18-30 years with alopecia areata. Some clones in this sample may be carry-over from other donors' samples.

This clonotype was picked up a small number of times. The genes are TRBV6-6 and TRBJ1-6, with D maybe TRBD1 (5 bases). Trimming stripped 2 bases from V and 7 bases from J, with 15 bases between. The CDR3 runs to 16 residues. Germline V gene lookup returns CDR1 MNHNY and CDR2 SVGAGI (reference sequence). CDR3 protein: CASSYPQSGLNSPLHF. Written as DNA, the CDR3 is TGTGCCAGCAGTTACCCCCAGTCAGGGCTCAATTCACCCCTCCACTTT.

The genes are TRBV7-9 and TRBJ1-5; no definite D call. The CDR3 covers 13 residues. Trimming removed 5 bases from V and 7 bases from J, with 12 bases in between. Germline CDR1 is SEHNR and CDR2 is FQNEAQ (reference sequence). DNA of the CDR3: TGTGCCAGCAGCCCAAATGCGAGACAGCCCCAGCATTTT. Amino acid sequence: CASSPNARQPQHF.

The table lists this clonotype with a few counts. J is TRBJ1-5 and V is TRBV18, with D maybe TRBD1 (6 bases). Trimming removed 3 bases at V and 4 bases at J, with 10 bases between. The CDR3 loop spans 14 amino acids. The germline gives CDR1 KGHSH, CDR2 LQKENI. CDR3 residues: CASSPRQGNQPQHF. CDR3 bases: TGTGCCAGCTCACCTCGCCAGGGGAATCAGCCCCAGCATTTT.

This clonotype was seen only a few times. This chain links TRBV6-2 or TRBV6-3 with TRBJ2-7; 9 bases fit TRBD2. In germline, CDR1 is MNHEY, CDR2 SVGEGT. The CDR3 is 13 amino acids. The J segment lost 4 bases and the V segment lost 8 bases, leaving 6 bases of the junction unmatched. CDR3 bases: TGTGCCAGCGGGACTAGCCTAAGGTACGAGCAGTACTTC. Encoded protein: CASGTSLRYEQYF.

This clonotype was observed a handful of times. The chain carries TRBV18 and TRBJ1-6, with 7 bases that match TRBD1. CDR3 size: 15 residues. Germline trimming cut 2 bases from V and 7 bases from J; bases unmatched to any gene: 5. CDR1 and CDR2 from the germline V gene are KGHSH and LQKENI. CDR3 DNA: TGTGCCAGCTCACCATGGGAGGGGGCCAATTCACCCCTCCACTTT. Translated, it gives CASSPWEGANSPLHF.

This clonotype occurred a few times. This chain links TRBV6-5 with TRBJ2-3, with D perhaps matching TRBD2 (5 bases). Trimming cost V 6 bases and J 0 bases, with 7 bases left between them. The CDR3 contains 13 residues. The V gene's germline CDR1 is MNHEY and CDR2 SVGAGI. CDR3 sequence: CASRRTSTDTQYF. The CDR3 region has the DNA TGTGCCAGCAGACGGACTAGCACAGATACGCAGTATTTT.

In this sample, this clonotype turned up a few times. Here the CDR3 reads CASSQAQENTEAFF. The CDR3, as DNA: TGTGCCAGCAGCCAAGCACAGGAGAACACTGAAGCTTTCTTT. The chain carries TRBV4-2 and TRBJ1-1, with D possibly being TRBD1 (5 bases). Trimming pared 1 base from V and 1 base from J, leaving 7 bases between. The CDR3 spans 14 residues. Germline CDR1 is LGHNA and CDR2 is YNFKEQ.

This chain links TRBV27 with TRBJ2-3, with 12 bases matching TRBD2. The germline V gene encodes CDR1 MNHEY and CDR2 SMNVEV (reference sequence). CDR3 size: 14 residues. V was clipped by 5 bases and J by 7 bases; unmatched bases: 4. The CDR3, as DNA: TGTGCCAGCAGTCTCGGACTAGCGGGGTATACGCAGTATTTT. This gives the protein CASSLGLAGYTQYF.

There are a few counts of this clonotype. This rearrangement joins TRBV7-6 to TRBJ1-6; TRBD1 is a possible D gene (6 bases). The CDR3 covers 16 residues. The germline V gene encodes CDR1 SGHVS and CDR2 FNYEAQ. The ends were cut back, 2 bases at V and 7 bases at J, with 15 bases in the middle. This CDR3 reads CASSLTAGVGNSPLHF. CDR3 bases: TGTGCCAGCAGCTTAACCGCAGGGGTCGGGAATTCACCCCTCCACTTT.

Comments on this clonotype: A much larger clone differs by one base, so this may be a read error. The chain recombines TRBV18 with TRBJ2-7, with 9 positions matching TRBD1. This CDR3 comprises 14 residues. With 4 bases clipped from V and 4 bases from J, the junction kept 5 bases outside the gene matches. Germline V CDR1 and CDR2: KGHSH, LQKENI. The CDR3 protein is CASSLGTGLYEQYF. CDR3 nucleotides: TGTGCCAGCTCACTCGGGACAGGGCTTTACGAGCAGTACTTC.

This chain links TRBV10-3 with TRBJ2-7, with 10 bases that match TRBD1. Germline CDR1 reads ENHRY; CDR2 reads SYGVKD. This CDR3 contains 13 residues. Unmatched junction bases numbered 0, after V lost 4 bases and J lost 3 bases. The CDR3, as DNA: TGTGCCATCAGTGGGGACAGGGGCTACGAGCAGTACTTC. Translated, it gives CAISGDRGYEQYF.

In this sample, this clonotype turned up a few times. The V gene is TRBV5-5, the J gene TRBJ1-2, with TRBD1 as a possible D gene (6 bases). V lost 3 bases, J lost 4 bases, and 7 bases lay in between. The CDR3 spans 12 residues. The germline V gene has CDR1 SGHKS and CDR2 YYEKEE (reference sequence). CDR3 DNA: TGTGCCAGCAGCTCAGGGGCCTATGGCTACACCTTC. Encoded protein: CASSSGAYGYTF.

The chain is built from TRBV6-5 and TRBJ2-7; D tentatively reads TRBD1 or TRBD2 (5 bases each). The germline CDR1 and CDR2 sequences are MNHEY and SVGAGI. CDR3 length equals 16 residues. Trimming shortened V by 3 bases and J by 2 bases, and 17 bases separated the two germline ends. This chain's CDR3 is CASSYKSGTYTYEQYF. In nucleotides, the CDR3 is TGTGCCAGCAGTTATAAGAGTGGGACGTACACCTACGAGCAGTACTTC.

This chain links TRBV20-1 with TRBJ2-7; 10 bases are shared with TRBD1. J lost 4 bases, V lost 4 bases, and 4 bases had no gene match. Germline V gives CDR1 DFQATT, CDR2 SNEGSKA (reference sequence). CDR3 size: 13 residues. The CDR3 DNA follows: TGCAGTGCTACGGGACAGGGGAAGTACGAGCAGTACTTC. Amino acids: CSATGQGKYEQYF.

CDR3 protein: CASSYRTGLTTF. In DNA form, the CDR3 reads TGTGCCAGCAGTTACCGGACAGGTCTAACTACTTTC. The gene calls are TRBV7-2 and TRBJ2-6; TRBD1 matches at 7 bases. CDR1 is SGHTA and CDR2 is FQGNSA in the germline V gene. Trimming took 6 bases from V and 19 from J; bases not matched to a gene: 12. The CDR3 has 12 amino acids.